The 9 T cell receptor beta chains below were found in one sample sequenced in a study of T cell responses to AZD1222 COVID-19 vaccine. TCRdb's table, derived via immunoSEQ multiplex PCR, lists solely in-frame clones and lacks some. Of 150,000 to 200,000 clones in the sample, less than 95% were seen once. The material sequenced was peripheral blood, taken on day 0 of AZD1222 vaccination. The receptor set was obtained from an adult in good health.

This clone was observed once. This rearrangement joins TRBV28 to TRBJ2-1; 7 positions agree with TRBD2. V trimming: 7 bases; J trimming: 4 bases; junction bases outside the gene matches: 10. Germline V CDR1 and CDR2: MDHEN, SYDVKM. There are 15 residues in the CDR3. CDR3 coding DNA: TGTGCCAGCACCCCTAGCGGCATCAATTACAATGAGCAGTTCTTC. Translation: CASTPSGINYNEQFF.

The genes are TRBV28 and TRBJ1-2; 7 bases match TRBD1. The V segment lost 6 bases and the J segment 6 bases; nucleotides outside the gene matches: 4. Germline-derived CDR1 and CDR2 are MDHEN and SYDVKM. CDR3 size: 12 residues. The CDR3 nucleotides read TGTGCCAGCAGCATTACAGGGGATGGCTACACCTTC. This encodes CASSITGDGYTF.

This chain connects TRBV10-3 to TRBJ2-1, with D tentatively TRBD2 (5 bases). The CDR3 runs 13 residues. Deletions cut 4 bases from V and 3 bases from J, with 7 bases between. Germline V gives CDR1 ENHRY, CDR2 SYGVKD. The CDR3 DNA sequence: TGTGCCATCAGTGCGGGGATCTACAATGAGCAGTTCTTC. This translates into CAISAGIYNEQFF.

The chain joins TRBV2 to TRBJ2-1; D perhaps matches TRBD2 (6 bases). The length of the CDR3 is 15 residues. CDR1 and CDR2 (germline): SNHLY, FYNNEI. V lost 4 bases, J lost 1 base, and 11 bases lay in between. The CDR3 bases are TGTGCCAGCAGTGCAAACGCGGGATCCTACAATGAGCAGTTCTTC. It specifies CASSANAGSYNEQFF. Full variable domain (remainder filled in from reference TRBV2 and TRBJ2-1): EPEVTQTPSHQVTQMGQEVILRCVPISNHLYFYWYRQILGQKVEFLVSFYNNEISEKSEIFDDQFSVERPDGSNFTLKIRSTKLEDSAMYFCASSANAGSYNEQFFGPGTRLTVL.

V usage is TRBV19 and J usage is TRBJ1-6; D is undetermined. The V end was cut by 8 bases, the J end by 10 bases, with 18 bases between. CDR1 and CDR2 from the germline V gene are LNHDA and SQIVND (reference sequence). The CDR3 length is 14 residues. In DNA form, the CDR3 reads TGTGCCAGTGGGAGGCCGCAGGCGGTCTCACCCCTCCACTTT. It yields the protein CASGRPQAVSPLHF.

This clone occurred a few times. The chain uses TRBV2 and TRBJ2-1, with D possibly matching TRBD2 (5 bases). The CDR3 loop spans 14 amino acids. V lost 6 bases and J 0 bases, leaving 9 bases between the germline ends. CDR1 SNHLY and CDR2 FYNNEI come from the germline V gene. The CDR3 DNA is TGTGCCAGCAGGAGCGGAGGCTCCTACAATGAGCAGTTCTTC. It codes for CASRSGGSYNEQFF.

The chain couples TRBV4-1 to TRBJ1-4, with D uncertain. From germline, CDR1 is MGHRA and CDR2 YSYEKL. The CDR3 sequence is 14 residues long. Trimming removed 3 bases at V and 4 bases at J, with 9 bases between. For the CDR3, the DNA is TGCGCCAGCAGCCAGATGGCCCTTAATGAAAAACTGTTTTTT. It is translated as CASSQMALNEKLFF.

The V call is TRBV19, the J call TRBJ1-3; no clear D gene. The CDR3 extends over 16 amino acids. Per germline, CDR1 LNHDA and CDR2 SQIVND (reference sequence). The V gene lost 3 bases and the J gene lost 0 bases, with 12 bases spanning the gap. The CDR3 DNA reads TGTGCCAGTAGTATTAAACCGGGGATCTCTGGAAACACCATATATTTT. Protein sequence: CASSIKPGISGNTIYF.

This chain uses TRBV6-5 with TRBJ2-1; TRBD2 matches 7 bases. This CDR3 has 14 residues. Germline assignment: CDR1 MNHEY and CDR2 SVGAGI. Germline trimming cut 7 bases from V and 5 bases from J; bases unmatched to any gene: 8. The DNA for the CDR3 is TGTGCCAGCACACGGGGAGGGCCTCACAATGAGCAGTTCTTC. The encoded protein is CASTRGGPHNEQFF.